This entry features one TCR beta chain sequence. The antigen it binds to is not known. There are no base qualities to consult, and no much larger clone falls within one base. Flow cytometry confirmed the purity of CD4+ and CD8+ cells that had been isolated by positive magnetic bead selection on an AutoMACS. Initial screening for clonal expansions relied on flow cytometry with a TCR V beta antibody panel, after which sorted CD8+ fractions underwent TCRB deep sequencing for characterization. Peripheral blood mononuclear cells were isolated by Ficoll-Paque PLUS density gradient separation. DNA from CD4-enriched, CD8-enriched or PBMC samples was extracted using Nucleospin Tissue or Tissue XS kits and then quantified on a Qubit 2.0 fluorometer. The data were taken from a study of somatic mutations in cytotoxic T cells in rheumatoid arthritis (dated by TCRdb to the late 2010s). For the wider study: Peripheral blood (roughly 33 ml EDTA) was collected from patients immediately after diagnosis and before any treatment began. Median age was essentially the same in the patient group and the control group. Some V beta antibody-stained T-cell populations were flow-sorted on a FACSAria II or Sony SH800 at nearly 100% purity, and sorted V beta1+ cells also underwent TCRB sequencing. The study asked whether expanded CD8+ T-cell clones in newly diagnosed, untreated rheumatoid arthritis carry somatic mutations, and used TCRB deep sequencing to characterize clonality. TCRB deep sequencing covered approximately 69 patients with rheumatoid arthritis along with some 22 healthy controls.

TCRB CDR3 sequencing used the immunoSEQ assay on genomic DNA. As for the original processing: Published virus-specific TCRB sequences were compared with patient CD8+ clones larger than 1%, and only a few matches were found. Nothing other than productive TCRB rearrangements was included in the analyses. A clone was defined by a unique TCRB CDR3 sequence, and clonality was computed as a productive clonality index based on Shannon entropy. Repertoire overlap for a pair of samples was computed from each clone's template counts relative to total templates per sample. V-gene usage from TCRB sequencing and V-gene usage measured by flow cytometry were correlated (Spearman r of under 0.7). TCRdb limited this immuneACCESS table to in-frame rearrangements with V and J called. A share of clones is missing; checked studies link under half to unresolved V genes, and the rest is unexplained. Clonal size and the V and J genes are those of that table, whereas D and trimming came from the DNA. In this sample the table shows about 16,000 clones, roughly three quarters of which occur a single time. The top ten clonotypes cover roughly 22% of the sample.

From the germline V gene (reference sequence), CDR1 is SGHAT and CDR2 is FQDESV. Including the terminal cysteine and phenylalanine, the CDR3 comprises 14 residues. Here the CDR3 DNA is all that survives: 42 bases in frame from base 1. V drops 10 bases and J drops 4 bases, leaving 17 bases in between. Beyond this particular receptor, the publication reports: Healthy controls showed no age-related increase in CD8+ clonality, whereas patients did (Spearman r of about 0.53). The slight TRBV07 underrepresentation in patients was not adjusted for multiple comparisons. CD8+ T-cell clonality did not differ significantly between rheumatoid arthritis patients and age-matched healthy controls. It was unknown which antigens the expanded CD8+ clones targeted, and their absence from virus-specific databases did not exclude viral specificity. In about an eighth of the roughly 65 patients the largest CD8+ clone exceeded 20% of CD8+ cells, and several identical CD8+ TCRB sequences were shared between blood and synovial fluid.

Material: CD8+ T cells sorted from blood. Rearrangement joined TRBV11-1 to TRBJ1-3; perhaps TRBD1 is the D gene, with 6 bases matching. The receptor was isolated from an adult with rheumatoid arthritis. The CDR3 region: CAIRNGTLGNTIYF. The bases are TGTGCCATCAGAAACGGGACACTCGGAAACACCATATATTTT.